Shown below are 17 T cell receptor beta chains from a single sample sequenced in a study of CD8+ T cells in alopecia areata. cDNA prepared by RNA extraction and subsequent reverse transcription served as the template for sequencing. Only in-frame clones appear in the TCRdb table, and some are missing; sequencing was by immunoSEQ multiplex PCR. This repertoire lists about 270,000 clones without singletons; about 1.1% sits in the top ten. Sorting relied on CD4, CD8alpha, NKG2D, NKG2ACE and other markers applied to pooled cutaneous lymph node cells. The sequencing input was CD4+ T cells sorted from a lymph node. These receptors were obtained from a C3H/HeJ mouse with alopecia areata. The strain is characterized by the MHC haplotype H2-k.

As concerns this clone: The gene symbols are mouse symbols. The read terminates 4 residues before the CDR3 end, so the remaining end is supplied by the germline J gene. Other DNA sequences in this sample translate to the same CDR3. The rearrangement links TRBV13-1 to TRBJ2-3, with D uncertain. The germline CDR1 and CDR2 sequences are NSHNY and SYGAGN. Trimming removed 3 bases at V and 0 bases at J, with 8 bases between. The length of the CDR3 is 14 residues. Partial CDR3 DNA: TGTGCCAGCAGTGCACAGCCTAGTGCAGAA. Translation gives CASSAQPSAE. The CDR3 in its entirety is CASSAQPSAETLYF.

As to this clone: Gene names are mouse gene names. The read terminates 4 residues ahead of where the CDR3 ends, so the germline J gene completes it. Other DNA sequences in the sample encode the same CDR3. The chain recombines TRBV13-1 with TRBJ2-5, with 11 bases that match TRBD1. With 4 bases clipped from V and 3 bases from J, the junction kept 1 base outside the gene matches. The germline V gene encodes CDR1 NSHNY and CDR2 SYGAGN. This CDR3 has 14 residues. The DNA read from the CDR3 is TGTGCCAGCAGTTGGGACAGGGGGCAAGAC. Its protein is CASSWDRGQD. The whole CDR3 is CASSWDRGQDTQYF.

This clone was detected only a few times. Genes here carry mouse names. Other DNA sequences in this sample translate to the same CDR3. CDR3 DNA (partial): TGTGCCAGCAGTGGGGGGGCGGGCTCC. Residues: CASSGGAGS. The CDR3 in full is CASSGGAGSDYTF. The chain combines TRBV13-1 with TRBJ1-2; maybe TRBD1 (6 bases). The sequenced fragment ends 4 residues before the CDR3 boundary, so the rest is inferred from the germline J gene. Germline assignment: CDR1 NSHNY and CDR2 SYGAGN. The length of the CDR3 is 13 residues. Trimming removed 3 bases from V and 4 bases from J, with 10 bases in between.

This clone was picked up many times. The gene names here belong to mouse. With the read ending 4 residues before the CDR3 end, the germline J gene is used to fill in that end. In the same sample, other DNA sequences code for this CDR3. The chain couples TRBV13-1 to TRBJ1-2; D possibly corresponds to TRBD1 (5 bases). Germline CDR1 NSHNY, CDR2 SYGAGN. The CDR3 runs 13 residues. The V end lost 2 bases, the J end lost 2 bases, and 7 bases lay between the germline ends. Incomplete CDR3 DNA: TGTGCCAGCAGTGAGGGGGGTAACTCC. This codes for CASSEGGNS. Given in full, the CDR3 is CASSEGGNSDYTF.

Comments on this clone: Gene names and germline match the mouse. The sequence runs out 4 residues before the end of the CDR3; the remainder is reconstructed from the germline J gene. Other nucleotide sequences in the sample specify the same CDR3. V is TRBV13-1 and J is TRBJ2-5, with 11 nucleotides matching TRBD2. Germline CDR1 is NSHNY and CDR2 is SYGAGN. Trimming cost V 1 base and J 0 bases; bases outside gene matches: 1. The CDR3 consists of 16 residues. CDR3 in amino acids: CASSDRLGGNQDTQYF. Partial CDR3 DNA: TGTGCCAGCAGTGATCGACTGGGGGGGAACCAAGAC.

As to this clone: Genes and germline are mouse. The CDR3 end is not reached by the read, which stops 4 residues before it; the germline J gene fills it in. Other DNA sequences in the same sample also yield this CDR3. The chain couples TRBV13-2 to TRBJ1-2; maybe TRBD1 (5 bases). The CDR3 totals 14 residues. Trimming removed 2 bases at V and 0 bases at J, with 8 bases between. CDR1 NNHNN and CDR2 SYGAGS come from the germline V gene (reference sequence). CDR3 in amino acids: CASGERGANSDYTF. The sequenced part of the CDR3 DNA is TGTGCCAGCGGTGAACGGGGGGCAAACTCC.

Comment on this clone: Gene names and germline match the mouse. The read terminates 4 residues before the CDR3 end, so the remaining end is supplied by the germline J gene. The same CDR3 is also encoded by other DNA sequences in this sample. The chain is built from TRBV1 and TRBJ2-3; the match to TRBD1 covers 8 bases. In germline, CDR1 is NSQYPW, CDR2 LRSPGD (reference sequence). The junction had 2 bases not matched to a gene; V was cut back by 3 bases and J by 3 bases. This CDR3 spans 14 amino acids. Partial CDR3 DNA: TGCACCTGCAGTGCCGCAGGGGGCGCAGAA. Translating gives CTCSAAGGAE. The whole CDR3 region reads CTCSAAGGAETLYF.

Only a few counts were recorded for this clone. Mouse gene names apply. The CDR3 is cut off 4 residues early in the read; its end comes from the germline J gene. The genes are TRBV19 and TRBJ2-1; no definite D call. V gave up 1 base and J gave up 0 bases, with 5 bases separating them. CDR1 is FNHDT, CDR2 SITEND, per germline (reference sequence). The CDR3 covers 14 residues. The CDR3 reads CASSITDNYAEQFF. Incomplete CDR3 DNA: TGTGCCAGCAGTATAACAGATAACTATGCT.

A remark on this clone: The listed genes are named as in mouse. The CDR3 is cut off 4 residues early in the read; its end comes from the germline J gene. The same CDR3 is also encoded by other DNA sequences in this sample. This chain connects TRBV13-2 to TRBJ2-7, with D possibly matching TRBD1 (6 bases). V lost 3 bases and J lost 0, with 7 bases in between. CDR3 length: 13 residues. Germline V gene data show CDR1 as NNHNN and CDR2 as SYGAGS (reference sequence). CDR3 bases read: TGTGCCAGCGGTGGAGGGGGCTCCTAT. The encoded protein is CASGGGGSY. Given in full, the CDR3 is CASGGGGSYEQYF.

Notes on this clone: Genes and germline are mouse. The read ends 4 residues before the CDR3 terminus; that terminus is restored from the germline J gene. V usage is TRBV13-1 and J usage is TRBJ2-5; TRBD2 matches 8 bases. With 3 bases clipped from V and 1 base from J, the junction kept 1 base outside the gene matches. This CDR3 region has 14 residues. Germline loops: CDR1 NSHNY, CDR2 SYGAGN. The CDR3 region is CASSVTGDQDTQYF. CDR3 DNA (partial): TGTGCCAGCAGTGTGACTGGGGACCAAGAC.

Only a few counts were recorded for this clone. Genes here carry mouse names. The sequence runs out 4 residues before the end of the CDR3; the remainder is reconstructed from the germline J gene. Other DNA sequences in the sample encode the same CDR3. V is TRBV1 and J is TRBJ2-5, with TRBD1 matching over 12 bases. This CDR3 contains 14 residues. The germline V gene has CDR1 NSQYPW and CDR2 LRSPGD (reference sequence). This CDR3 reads CTCSPGQGADTQYF. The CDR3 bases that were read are TGCACCTGCAGTCCGGGACAGGGGGCAGAC. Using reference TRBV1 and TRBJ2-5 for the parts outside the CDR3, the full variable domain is VTLLEQNPRWRLVPRGQAVNLRCILKNSQYPWMSWYQQDLQKQLQWLFTLRSPGDKEVKSLPGADYLATRVTDTELRLQVANMSQGRTLYCTCSPGQGADTQYFGPGTRLLVL.

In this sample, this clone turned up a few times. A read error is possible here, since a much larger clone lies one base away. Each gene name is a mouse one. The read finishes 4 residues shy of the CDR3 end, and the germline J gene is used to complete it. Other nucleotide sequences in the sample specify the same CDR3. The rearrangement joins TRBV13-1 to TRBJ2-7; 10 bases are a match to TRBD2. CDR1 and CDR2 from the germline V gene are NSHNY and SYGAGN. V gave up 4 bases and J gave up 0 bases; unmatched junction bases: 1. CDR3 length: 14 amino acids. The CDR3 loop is CASSRTGGSYEQYF. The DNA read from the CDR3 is TGTGCCAGCAGTAGGACTGGGGGCTCCTAT.

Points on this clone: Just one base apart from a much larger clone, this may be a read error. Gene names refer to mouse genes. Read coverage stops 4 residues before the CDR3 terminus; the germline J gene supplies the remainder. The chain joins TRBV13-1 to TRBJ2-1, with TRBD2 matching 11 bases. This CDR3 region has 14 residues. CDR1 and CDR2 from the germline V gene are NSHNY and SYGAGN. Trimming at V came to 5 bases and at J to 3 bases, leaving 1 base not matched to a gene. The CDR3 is CASRDWGAYAEQFF. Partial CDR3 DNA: TGTGCCAGCAGGGACTGGGGGGCCTATGCT.

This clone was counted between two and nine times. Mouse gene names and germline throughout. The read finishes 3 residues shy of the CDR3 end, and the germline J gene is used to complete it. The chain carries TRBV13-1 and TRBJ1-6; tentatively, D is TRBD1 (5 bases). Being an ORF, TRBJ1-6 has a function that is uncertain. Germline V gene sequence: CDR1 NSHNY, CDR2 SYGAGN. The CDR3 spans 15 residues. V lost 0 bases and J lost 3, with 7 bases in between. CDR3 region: CASSDVQGYNSPLYF. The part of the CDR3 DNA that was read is TGTGCCAGCAGTGATGTGCAGGGCTATAATTCGCCC.

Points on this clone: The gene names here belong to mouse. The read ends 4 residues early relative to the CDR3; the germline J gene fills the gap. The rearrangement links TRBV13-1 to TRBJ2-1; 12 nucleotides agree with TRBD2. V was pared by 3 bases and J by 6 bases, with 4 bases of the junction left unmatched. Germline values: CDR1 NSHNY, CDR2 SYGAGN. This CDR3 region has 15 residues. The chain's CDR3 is CASSATGGALAEQFF. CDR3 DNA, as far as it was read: TGTGCCAGCAGTGCGACTGGGGGGGCGCTTGCT.

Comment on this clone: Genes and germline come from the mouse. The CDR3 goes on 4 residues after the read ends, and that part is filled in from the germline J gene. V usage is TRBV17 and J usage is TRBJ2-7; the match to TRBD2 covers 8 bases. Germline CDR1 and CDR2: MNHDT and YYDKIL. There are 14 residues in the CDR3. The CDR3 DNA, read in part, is TGTGCTAGCAGTAGAGACTGGGGGGATTAT. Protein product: CASSRDWGDY. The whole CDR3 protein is CASSRDWGDYEQYF.

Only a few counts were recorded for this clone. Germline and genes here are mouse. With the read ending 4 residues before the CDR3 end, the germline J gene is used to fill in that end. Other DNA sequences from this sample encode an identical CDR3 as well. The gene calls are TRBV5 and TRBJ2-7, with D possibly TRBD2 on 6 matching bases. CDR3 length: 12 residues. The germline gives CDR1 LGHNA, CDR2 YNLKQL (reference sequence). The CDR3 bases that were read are TGTGCCAGCAGCCCACTGGGTTAT. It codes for CASSPLGY. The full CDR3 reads CASSPLGYEQYF.